This T cell receptor beta chain was captured in a study of shared clonotypes between healthy human individuals. Using approximately 200 ng DNA, 25,000 to 35,000 T cell genomes, the sorted-subset replicate PCRs were run. Method: immunoSEQ multiplex PCR; TCRdb's copy keeps in-frame clones and lacks some. The profile shows around 1.9 million clones, roughly 91% of them singletons. Study conclusions and caveats: Sampling included only blood; tissue repertoires likely differ. Among the subsets, naive ones generally showed larger estimated richness than memory ones.

Turning to this clone: Its specificity is unknown.

Positive CCR7 selection of CD45RO-negative cells yielded the naive CD8 cells, and terminally differentiated effector memory CD45RA+ cells were excluded. Each sample came from a Caucasian adult donor living in Nashville, Tennessee. The CDR3 is 11 amino acids. Germline-derived CDR1 and CDR2 are SGHKS and YYEKEE (reference sequence). Trimming took off 0 bases at V and 10 bases at J, with 7 bases between the two ends. Source material: naive CD8+ T cells from PBMCs. The chain recombines TRBV5-5 with TRBJ1-2; D remains unclear. This TCR derives from a young man in good health. Some clones in this sample may be carry-over from other donors' samples. The CDR3 protein is CASSLGAAYTF. In DNA form, the CDR3 reads TGTGCCAGCAGCTTGGGAGCAGCCTACACCTTC.